This TCR beta chain was identified during a study of shared clonotypes between healthy human individuals. Study results and caveats: Generation probabilities were higher for clonotypes shared across all four sorted-subset donors than for unshared ones. Larger estimated richness was generally recorded for naive subsets relative to memory subsets.

Concerning this clone: The target antigen is unknown.

Splitting of each subset's genomic DNA was done evenly across several immunoSEQ plates. Assay: immunoSEQ multiplex PCR; the TCRdb copy retains only in-frame clones and omits some. This table has 2 million to 3 million clones, under 95% appearing once. Trimming left V 6 bases short and J 4 bases short, with 6 bases between. Germline lookup yields CDR1 LNHDA and CDR2 SQIVND (reference sequence). This CDR3 region has 11 residues. V is TRBV19 and J is TRBJ1-2; D remains unclear. The clonotype originates from a man aged 18-30 years in good health. Some clones in this sample may be carry-over from other donors' samples. What was sequenced was naive CD4+ T cells from PBMCs. Subset here: CD45RA+ positively selected. For the CDR3, the DNA is TGTGCCAGTAGCTCCTCCTATGGCTACACCTTC. Translating gives CASSSSYGYTF. Supplemented by reference TRBV19 and TRBJ1-2, the full variable domain reads DGGITQSPKYLFRKEGQNVTLSCEQNLNHDAMYWYRQDPGQGLRLIYYSQIVNDFQKGDIAEGYSVSREKKESFPLTVTSAQKNPTAFYLCASSSSYGYTFGSGTRLTVV.